This T cell receptor (beta chain) was obtained from a study of regulatory T cells in long-lasting Graves disease (dated by TCRdb to the early 2020s). For context, the study as a whole: Patients with newly diagnosed Graves' disease had been on antithyroid drugs for under 3 months. Patients with persistent Graves' disease were compared with patients with newly diagnosed Graves' disease using TCR sequencing and RNA sequencing of peripheral blood. The study was conducted in China and was registered as a clinical trial. TCR sequencing covered 13 persistent and some 20 newly diagnosed Graves' disease patients, 33 samples in total. Overall results and qualifications from the work: The small sample size was acknowledged by the authors as a limitation that may reduce accuracy. Sequencing and analysis were limited to the TCR beta chain. Only peripheral blood was studied, because thyroid tissue, the primary lesion, was inaccessible. TRBV28, TRBJ1-2 and TRBJ2-5 were preferentially used in persistent disease, while TRBV20-1 and TRBJ2-1 were favored in newly diagnosed disease. Patients with persistent disease shared more public clonotypes (about 2,700) than newly diagnosed patients did (around 1,000). Lower TCR Shannon entropy and fewer highly expanded clones were observed in persistent Graves' disease patients than in newly diagnosed patients, which suggested clonal expansion.

Reading the germline V gene (reference sequence) gives CDR1 SGHKS and CDR2 YYEKEE. The CDR3 has 16 amino acids, counting the end cysteine and phenylalanine. Of all the DNA, just the CDR3 is kept, 48 bases in frame from base 1. Library method: multiplex PCR. Sequencing took place on an Illumina HiSeq 4000. To build TCR beta libraries, CDR3 regions were amplified by Arm-PCR using iRepertoire HTBI primers. PCR products were gel purified before sequencing. On the study's bioinformatics: Gene usage analysis of CDR3 amino acid clonotypes used the 62 TRBV and 14 to 15 TRBJ segments found across samples. COPE and FqMerger were used to merge the filtered high-quality paired reads into contigs. BLAST was used to align contigs to IMGT TRBV, TRBD and TRBJ reference genes, with CDR3 defined following IMGT. Any clonotype with a frequency above 0.1% was counted as a highly expanded clone. Shannon entropy served as the measure of repertoire diversity, while the Gini coefficient captured V-J evenness. Clonotypes shared by more than one individual were considered public. Using fastp at Q25 and MiXCR, TCRdb reprocessed the public reads and kept productive beta chains. Rows with one shared CDR3 protein collapse into an entry with the most common genes and DNA. TCRdb assigned the V and J calls; the authors' analysis was not used. This sample lists 550,000 or so distinct CDR3 sequences; about 12% were detected once. Jointly, the top ten make up approximately 9% of the sample.

This clonotype was found many times. Its antigen remains unidentified. The junction does not match germline at one end; this may be a read error. The time point label, as the study defines it: newly diagnosed GD, antithyroid drugs for less than 3 months. For both TCR sequencing and RNA sequencing, RNA was extracted from PBMCs in TRIzol. The diagnosis of Graves' disease was made according to American Thyroid Association guidelines. Patients for the study were recruited at an endocrinology department in Xi'an, China. Each patient gave about 8.1 milliliters of peripheral blood, collected in an EDTA anticoagulant tube. Ficoll Paque Plus density gradient separation was used to isolate PBMCs, and no additional T cell sorting was done. An Agilent 2100 Bioanalyzer and agarose gel were used to check RNA quality, and a NanoDrop 2000 was used to measure RNA concentration. This same sample was also part of a study on T cells in Graves' hyperthyroidism and ophthalmopathy. The second publication reports: Stable Graves' hyperthyroidism was defined as no progression to ophthalmopathy during 18 months of follow-up. Hyperthyroidism patients were newly diagnosed, with disease duration under 2 months, and aged 18 to 65 years. Any patient with an uncontrolled infection, another autoimmune disease, pregnancy or lactation was excluded. Clinical symptoms, serum thyroxine and TRAb, thyroid ultrasound, and orbital computed tomography formed the basis for the diagnoses. A first-round RT-PCR of the TCR CDR3 used the HTBI primer set with the Qiagen OneStep RT-PCR kit. Most expanded thyroid clonotypes (frequency above 0.001) were also detected in blood, a finding suggesting that blood repertoires may reflect thyroid immune responses. A 13 V-J signature model separated ophthalmopathy from stable hyperthyroidism, with approximately 87% sensitivity and about 81% specificity in cross-validation and 80%/75% in testing. In validation, progression to ophthalmopathy was predicted by the model with about 70% sensitivity and roughly 76% specificity, a median of around 5.9 months before onset. A discovery cohort of about 100 patients, approximately 45 with Graves' ophthalmopathy and roughly 59 with stable Graves' hyperthyroidism, was used to find distinguishing TCR V-J signatures. An independent validation cohort of 18 to 20 hyperthyroidism patients and 17 patients who later progressed to ophthalmopathy tested prospective prediction of ophthalmopathy. The 100 discovery patients were divided at random into training and test sets in a 7:3 ratio. The study also compared thyroid tissue and blood T-cell repertoires from five or six Graves' hyperthyroidism patients. Following sampling, methimazole starting at 30 mg daily was given to hyperthyroidism patients, and high-dose intravenous methylprednisolone was given to ophthalmopathy patients. A second multiplex PCR round built the libraries, followed by size selection and purification. Sequencing of the libraries was done on an Illumina HiSeq2000 using paired-end 100 bp reads. SOAPnuke was used to process the raw data, removing reads that contained adapters or uncalled bases, had a mean Phred below 15, or lacked an exact match to the constant primer or identifier. High-quality paired reads were merged using COPE v1.2.5, and each unique nucleotide sequence was defined as a clonotype. Clonotypes were aligned to IMGT TRBV, TRBD and TRBJ reference segments using MiTCR v1.1. Only V-J combinations with frequency above 0.0001, covering 99% to 99.2% of repertoires, were analysed. The TCS score was defined as F50 (clonal expansion) divided by E x V (chaos), with BLOSUM62-based TCRdist calculated between CDR3 peptides within each V-J. Welch's t-statistics and random forest reduced approximately 520 V-J features to 13, which were used in a naive Bayes classifier (R e1071). No statistical method was used to set the sample size in advance, and investigators knew the group allocation. TCR Vbeta CDR3 sequencing of 120 to 150 peripheral blood samples (roughly 41 ophthalmopathy, 75 hyperthyroidism and 17 progressor patients) is reported in the paper.

This chain is built from TRBV5-5 and TRBJ2-7; tentative D gene TRBD1, with 6 bases matching. This TCR came from a young woman with Graves disease. Donor details come from another sample of the same person, matched by shared clones. The sequenced sample was peripheral blood mononuclear cells (PBMCs), obtained at new diagnosis, from a patient treated with antithyroid drugs. CDR3 reads: CASSLDWTDSSYEQYF. The nucleotide sequence is TGTGCCAGCAGTTTGGACTGGACAGACAGTTCCTACGAGCAGTACTTC.